The 16 T cell receptor beta chains given below trace back to one sample, sequenced in a study of CD8 T cells in Susac syndrome. After extraction with the RNeasy kit, about 0.5 to 1 ug of the RNA was reverse transcribed using random hexamers. TCRdb ran MiXCR on the immunoSEQ multiplex PCR reads and lists one entry per CDR3 protein. The sample lists roughly 200,000 distinct CDR3 sequences, 85% to 95% occurring once. Sequencing was performed on CD4+ T cells from PBMCs. These receptors were collected from a human donor in good health.

CDR3: CASSFPTAGAETQYF. The CDR3 nucleotides are TGTGCCAGCAGCTTTCCGACGGCGGGGGCAGAGACCCAGTACTTC. V usage is TRBV5-4 and J usage is TRBJ2-5, with TRBD2 as a possible D gene (7 bases). Germline V lookup: CDR1 SGHNT, CDR2 YYREEE (reference sequence). V was cut by 2 bases and J by 4 bases, with 15 bases left in between. The CDR3 spans 15 residues.

This clonotype was seen just once. The chain has TRBV25-1 and TRBJ1-1; a possible D gene is TRBD1 (5 bases). From germline, CDR1 is MGHDK and CDR2 SYGVNS. The CDR3 totals 15 residues. Trimming took off 7 bases at V and 4 bases at J, with 19 bases between the two ends. CDR3 amino acids: CASTRSGPRGTEAFF. CDR3 nucleotides: TGTGCCAGCACACGCTCGGGGCCCAGAGGCACTGAAGCTTTCTTT. The whole variable domain, filled in from reference TRBV25-1 and TRBJ1-1, reads EADIYQTPRYLVIGTGKKITLECSQTMGHDKMYWYQQDPGMELHLIHYSYGVNSTEKGDLSSESTVSRIRTEHFPLTLESARPSHTSQYLCASTRSGPRGTEAFFGQGTRLTVV.

This clonotype has a single count. V gene TRBV3-1 combines with J gene TRBJ2-5, with a possible D match to TRBD2 (6 bases). The CDR3 runs 15 residues. The germline gives CDR1 LGHDT, CDR2 YNNKEL (reference sequence). V lost 8 bases to trimming and J lost 5 bases, with 21 bases between them. The CDR3 DNA reads TGTGCCAGCGATGGCGGGAAGGGGTTCTCGGAGACCCAGTACTTC. Translated, it gives CASDGGKGFSETQYF.

Comments on this clonotype: Its ends do not fully match the called genes, so a read error is possible. V and J are TRBV28 and TRBJ2-5, with TRBD1 identical over 7 bases. There are 16 residues in the CDR3. CDR1 and CDR2 (germline): MDHEN, SYDVKM. For the CDR3, the DNA is TGTGCCAGCAGCCCCTTGGGACAGTCCCTATGGGAGACCCAGTGCTTC. As protein: CASSPLGQSLWETQCF.

The V gene is TRBV5-1, the J gene TRBJ2-5; perhaps TRBD1 as D (5 bases). CDR1 and CDR2 from the germline V gene are SGHRS and YFSETQ. This CDR3 contains 13 residues. The V gene lost 4 bases and the J gene lost 3 bases, with 10 bases spanning the gap. The CDR3 sequence is CASSTGREETQYF. The CDR3 DNA reads TGCGCCAGCAGCACAGGCCGTGAAGAGACCCAGTACTTC.

V gene TRBV20-1 combines with J gene TRBJ1-1; 9 bases align to TRBD1. The J segment lost 5 bases and the V segment lost 4 bases, leaving 8 bases of the junction unmatched. Germline values: CDR1 DFQATT, CDR2 SNEGSKA (reference sequence). This CDR3 contains 14 residues. The CDR3 protein is CSAINRQGDTEAFF. In DNA, the CDR3 is TGCAGTGCTATTAACCGACAGGGGGATACTGAAGCTTTCTTT.

The chain joins TRBV29-1 to TRBJ2-2; D gene uncertain. This CDR3 is 10 amino acids long. Germline V gene data show CDR1 as SQVTM and CDR2 as ANQGSEA. The V gene lost 7 bases and the J gene lost 7 bases, with 7 bases spanning the gap. CDR3 nucleotide sequence: TGCAGCGCCGATGACGGGGAGCTGTTTTTT. Translating gives CSADDGELFF.

The chain's CDR3 is CSAVRQAGGSSEQFF. CDR3 in DNA: TGCAGTGCTGTCCGTCAAGCGGGGGGTTCGAGTGAGCAGTTCTTC. This chain links TRBV20-1 with TRBJ2-1, with 9 bases lining up with TRBD2. Trimming removed 5 bases from V and 9 bases from J; junction bases left unmatched: 14. The CDR3 sequence is 15 residues long. Germline V gene lookup returns CDR1 DFQATT and CDR2 SNEGSKA (reference sequence).

This chain joins TRBV20-1 and TRBJ1-2, with 7 nucleotides matching TRBD1. The junction had 7 bases not matched to a gene; V was cut back by 4 bases and J by 8 bases. This CDR3 is built from 12 residues. CDR1 and CDR2 (germline): DFQATT, SNEGSKA (reference sequence). In nucleotides, the CDR3 is TGCAGTGCTATCGACAGGGCTAGAGGCTACACCTTC. Translation: CSAIDRARGYTF.

V is TRBV29-1 and J is TRBJ2-1; D is tentatively TRBD1 or TRBD2 (5 bases each). Trimming pared 0 bases from V and 8 bases from J, leaving 11 bases between. This CDR3 is 13 amino acids long. CDR1 is SQVTM, CDR2 ANQGSEA, per germline. CDR3 nucleotide sequence: TGCAGCGTTGAAGACCTGAGGGGTGATGAGCAGTTCTTC. It is translated as CSVEDLRGDEQFF.

The V and J genes are TRBV3-1 and TRBJ2-7; D ambiguous. The germline V and J ends were trimmed by 3 bases and 5 bases, with 8 bases remaining between them. The germline V gene has CDR1 LGHDT and CDR2 YNNKEL (reference sequence). The CDR3 length is 12 residues. CDR3 sequence reads: CASSHPHHEQYF. The CDR3 bases are TGTGCCAGCAGCCACCCCCACCACGAGCAGTACTTC.

V is TRBV4-1 and J is TRBJ1-5, with 8 bases identical to TRBD1. The CDR3 is 16 residues long. V lost 1 base, J lost 6 bases, and 8 bases stayed unmatched. CDR1 MGHRA and CDR2 YSYEKL come from the germline V gene. CDR3: CASSQGQGRGPQPQHF. The CDR3 region has the DNA TGCGCCAGCAGCCAAGGGCAGGGCAGGGGGCCTCAGCCCCAGCATTTT.

This rearrangement joins TRBV5-6 to TRBJ2-2; D remains ambiguous. The CDR3 totals 12 residues. Germline V gene sequence: CDR1 SGHDT, CDR2 YYEEEE. The V end lost 6 bases, the J end lost 4 bases, and 7 bases lay between the germline ends. The CDR3 nucleotides read TGTGCCAGCACCACTCCCACCGGGGAGCTGTTTTTT. This gives the protein CASTTPTGELFF.

The table lists this clonotype with a count of one. This chain uses TRBV20-1 with TRBJ2-1, with a weak D call TRBD1 (5 bases). CDR3 length: 12 residues. V lost 4 bases to trimming and J lost 3 bases, with 7 bases between them. In germline, CDR1 is DFQATT, CDR2 SNEGSKA (reference sequence). The CDR3 nucleotides are TGCAGTGCTACCAGGGACTACAATGAGCAGTTCTTC. This codes for CSATRDYNEQFF.

The chain uses TRBV4-2 and TRBJ2-3, with 7 positions matching TRBD2. Trimming at V came to 4 bases and at J to 2 bases, leaving 9 bases not matched to a gene. Germline loops: CDR1 LGHNA, CDR2 YNFKEQ. The CDR3 spans 16 residues. CDR3 sequence: CASSPRAGMVTDTQYF. The DNA of the CDR3 is TGTGCCAGCAGCCCTAGAGCGGGAATGGTCACAGATACGCAGTATTTT.

V and J are TRBV9 and TRBJ1-6, with D hard to call. V lost 1 base and J lost 8, with 16 bases in between. The germline V gene has CDR1 SGDLS and CDR2 YYNGEE. This CDR3 region has 16 residues. The CDR3 region has the DNA TGTGCCAGCAGCGTAAGTGGCAGAGAGCTTCATTCACCCCTCCACTTT. Encoded protein: CASSVSGRELHSPLHF.